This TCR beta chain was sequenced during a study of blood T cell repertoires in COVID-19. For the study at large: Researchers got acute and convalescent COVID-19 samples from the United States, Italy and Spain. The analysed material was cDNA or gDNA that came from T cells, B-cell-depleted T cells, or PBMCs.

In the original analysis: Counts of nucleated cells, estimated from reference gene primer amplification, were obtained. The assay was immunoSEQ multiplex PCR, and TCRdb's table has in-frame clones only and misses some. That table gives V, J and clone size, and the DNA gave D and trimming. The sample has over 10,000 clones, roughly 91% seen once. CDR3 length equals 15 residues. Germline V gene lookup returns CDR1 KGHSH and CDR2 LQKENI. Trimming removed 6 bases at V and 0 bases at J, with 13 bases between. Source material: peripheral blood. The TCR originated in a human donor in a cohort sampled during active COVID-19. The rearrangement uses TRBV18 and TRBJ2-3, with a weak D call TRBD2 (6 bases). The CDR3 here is CASSSSVRSTDTQYF. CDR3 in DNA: TGTGCCAGCTCCTCTAGCGTGAGAAGCACAGATACGCAGTATTTT. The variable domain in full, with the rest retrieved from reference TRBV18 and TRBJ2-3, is NAGVMQNPRHLVRRRGQEARLRCSPMKGHSHVYWYRQLPEEGLKFMVYLQKENIIDESGMPKERFSAEFPKEGPSILRIQQVVRGDSAAYFCASSSSVRSTDTQYFGPGTRLTVL.